The 14 T cell receptor beta chains presented below share a single source sample, sequenced in a study of cytomegalovirus exposure and HLA in healthy donors. Clones were sequenced by immunoSEQ multiplex PCR, and TCRdb holds only the in-frame ones, with some missing. This repertoire shows tens of thousands of clones, roughly 91% found once; its top ten account for about 2%. Input material: PBMCs. The receptors come from a woman aged 25 to 39 in good health and CMV-seronegative.

V and J are TRBV9 and TRBJ1-1, with a weak D call TRBD1 (6 bases). Germline CDR1 is SGDLS and CDR2 is YYNGEE. Deletions cut 0 bases from V and 2 bases from J, with 8 bases between. CDR3 length: 14 amino acids. DNA for the CDR3: TGTGCCAGCAGCGTAGGGGGGACAAACACTGAAGCTTTCTTT. Translation: CASSVGGTNTEAFF.

The chain couples TRBV9 to TRBJ2-3; TRBD2 is a possible D gene (5 bases). CDR1 and CDR2 (germline): SGDLS, YYNGEE. V was pared by 3 bases and J by 3 bases, with 14 bases between. CDR3 length: 15 residues. In nucleotides, the CDR3 is TGTGCCAGCAGCGCCCCGGGTAGCGCAACAGATACGCAGTATTTT. Its translation is CASSAPGSATDTQYF.

This clone was counted a single time. This chain joins TRBV4-2 and TRBJ2-7; the D gene is possibly TRBD2 (6 bases). The CDR3 runs 17 residues. V was cut by 1 base and J by 0 bases, with 16 bases left in between. From germline, CDR1 is LGHNA and CDR2 YNFKEQ. The CDR3 DNA sequence: TGTGCCAGCAGCCAAGTGGGGCAGCGGGCAAGCTCCTACGAGCAGTACTTC. Translated: CASSQVGQRASSYEQYF.

V usage is TRBV6-4 and J usage is TRBJ2-2; 10 bases match TRBD2. This CDR3 comprises 14 residues. The V gene end was trimmed by 6 bases and the J gene end by 7 bases; junction bases not matched to a gene: 5. Germline CDR1 reads MRHNA; CDR2 reads SNTAGT. CDR3 nucleotides: TGTGCCAGCAGCAAACTAGCGGGGAACGGGGAGCTGTTTTTT. It specifies CASSKLAGNGELFF.

CDR3 residues: CASTGTFNEKLFF. CDR3 sequence (DNA): TGTGCCAGTACCGGGACTTTTAATGAAAAACTGTTTTTT. The J gene is TRBJ1-4, the V gene TRBV19; D is perhaps TRBD1 (5 bases). Germline V lookup: CDR1 LNHDA, CDR2 SQIVND (reference sequence). V lost 7 bases, J lost 4 bases, and 10 bases lay in between. The CDR3 sequence is 13 residues long.

This sequence joins TRBV27 and TRBJ2-5; D gene uncertain. The germline gives CDR1 MNHEY, CDR2 SMNVEV (reference sequence). The CDR3 extends over 15 amino acids. Trimming removed 3 bases at V and 0 bases at J, with 11 bases between. CDR3 coding DNA: TGTGCCAGCAGTTTTACTGAGGCCCACCAAGAGACCCAGTACTTC. This codes for CASSFTEAHQETQYF.

This rearrangement joins TRBV10-1 to TRBJ1-5; the match to TRBD1 covers 11 bases. This CDR3 has 16 residues. The ends lost 2 bases at V and 3 bases at J; junction bases unmatched: 3. Germline loops: CDR1 WNHNN, CDR2 SYGVQD (reference sequence). The CDR3 region is CASSEPGQGDNQPQHF. Written as DNA, the CDR3 is TGCGCCAGCAGTGAGCCGGGACAGGGGGACAATCAGCCCCAGCATTTT.

The V and J genes are TRBV18 and TRBJ1-2, with TRBD1 identical over 10 bases. Trimming took 3 bases from V and 8 from J; bases not matched to a gene: 9. Germline CDR1 reads KGHSH; CDR2 reads LQKENI. The CDR3 runs 15 residues. The CDR3 region has the DNA TGTGCCAGCTCACCGAGACAGGGGGCAGTGGAAGGCTACACCTTC. Translated, it gives CASSPRQGAVEGYTF.

This clone was found a few times. This chain links TRBV7-9 with TRBJ2-7; TRBD2 matches 9 bases. Germline V gene data show CDR1 as SEHNR and CDR2 as FQNEAQ (reference sequence). Trimming removed 5 bases from V and 6 bases from J; junction bases left unmatched: 11. This CDR3 comprises 15 residues. CDR3 in amino acids: CASSLPPGLAGEQYF. The CDR3 DNA follows: TGTGCCAGCAGCCTCCCCCCGGGACTAGCAGGCGAGCAGTACTTC.

This chain connects TRBV2 to TRBJ1-5; a weak D match, TRBD1 (5 bases). Germline values: CDR1 SNHLY, CDR2 FYNNEI. CDR3 length: 19 residues. The ends were cut back, 6 bases at V and 2 bases at J, with 26 bases in the middle. The CDR3: CASRSFLRQGTKGNQPQHF. CDR3 coding DNA: TGTGCCAGCAGATCCTTCCTCAGGCAGGGAACGAAAGGCAATCAGCCCCAGCATTTT. Variable domain in full (rest from reference TRBV2 and TRBJ1-5): EPEVTQTPSHQVTQMGQEVILRCVPISNHLYFYWYRQILGQKVEFLVSFYNNEISEKSEIFDDQFSVERPDGSNFTLKIRSTKLEDSAMYFCASRSFLRQGTKGNQPQHFGDGTRLSIL.

This clone was counted a few times. The rearrangement uses TRBV7-2 and TRBJ2-1, with 10 bases that match TRBD2. Germline V lookup: CDR1 SGHTA, CDR2 FQGNSA. V dropped 5 bases and J dropped 2; count of bases not matched to a gene: 6. The CDR3 runs to 16 residues. The CDR3 region is CASSLKREGPYNEQFF. The CDR3 coding sequence is TGTGCCAGCAGCCTTAAGCGGGAGGGCCCCTACAATGAGCAGTTCTTC.

The chain carries TRBV6-5 and TRBJ2-1, with 8 bases aligning to TRBD2. CDR1 is MNHEY, CDR2 SVGAGI, per germline. CDR3 length: 15 amino acids. J was trimmed by 1 base and V by 6 bases; bases with no gene match: 5. The CDR3 loop reads CASSESGSSYNEQFF. In DNA, the CDR3 is TGTGCCAGCAGCGAAAGCGGGAGTTCCTACAATGAGCAGTTCTTC.

The V gene is TRBV28, the J gene TRBJ1-1; no clear D. Germline V gene sequence: CDR1 MDHEN, CDR2 SYDVKM. This CDR3 region has 12 residues. V lost 10 bases, J lost 0 bases, and 9 bases lay in between. CDR3 nucleotides: TGTGCCATTCGGGGATTGAACACTGAAGCTTTCTTT. Translating it yields CAIRGLNTEAFF.

J is TRBJ2-4 and V is TRBV19; 7 bases match TRBD2. The CDR3 is 16 residues long. Germline CDR1 and CDR2: LNHDA and SQIVND (reference sequence). V dropped 4 bases and J dropped 3; count of bases not matched to a gene: 9. CDR3 protein: CASSSGAGRDKNIQYF. CDR3 in DNA: TGTGCCAGTAGTAGCGGAGCGGGAAGGGACAAAAACATTCAGTACTTC.